This TCR beta chain was found in a study of tissue T cells after allogeneic stem cell transplantation. This sample's time point: mouse harvest day 14 after allogeneic transplant. The graft held 10^6 splenic CD5+ T cells and 10^7 T-cell-depleted bone marrow cells. This mouse GVHD model was MHC-mismatched B6 to BALB/c, profiled day 7 or 14. Survey-depth TCRbeta CDR3 sequencing reported V/J genes and productive frequencies. Measured with immunoSEQ multiplex PCR; TCRdb has only the in-frame clones, and not every one. The repertoire holds under 1,500 clones, with 40% to 50% as singletons. General study results and limits: In patients and mice, blood and spleen missed much of tissue repertoire. Some tissue clones might be persisting host cells; their alloreactivity or antigen specificity was not determined.

As regards this clone: Its antigen is unidentified. Gene names are the mouse ones. The observed sequence ends 1 residue before the CDR3 terminus, with the missing tail filled in from the germline J gene.

V was pared by 0 bases and J by 4 bases, with 7 bases of the junction left unmatched. The CDR3 is made up of 17 amino acids. Germline CDR1 is SGHSA and CDR2 is FRNQAP. Sequenced sample: spleen. The clonotype originates from a female BALB/c mouse given C57BL/6 T cells with graft-versus-host disease after an allogeneic hematopoietic cell transplant. V and J are TRBV16 and TRBJ2-2; 8 bases are a match to TRBD1. CDR3 DNA (partial): TGTGCAAGCAGCTTAGATCTCCAGGGGGCGGGCACCGGGCAGCTCTAC. Encoded protein: CASSLDLQGAGTGQLY. The whole CDR3 sequence reads CASSLDLQGAGTGQLYF. The full variable domain, in which reference TRBV16 and TRBJ2-2 provide the parts outside the CDR3, is NAGVIQTPRHKVTGKGQEATLWCEPISGHSAVFWYRQTIVQGLEFLTYFRNQAPIDDSGMPKERFSAQMPNQSHSTLKIQSTQPQDSAVYLCASSLDLQGAGTGQLYFGEGSKLTVL.